The next 11 T cell receptor beta chains were all read from a single sample in a study of blood T cell repertoires in COVID-19. Assay: immunoSEQ multiplex PCR; the TCRdb copy retains only in-frame clones and omits some. The data show tens of thousands of clones, with around 82% seen just once and less than 6.5% held by the top ten. The sequenced material came from peripheral blood. These receptors all come from a man aged 50 to 60 with active COVID-19.

V and J are TRBV5-1 and TRBJ1-2; TRBD1 is a possible D gene (6 bases). The germline CDR1 and CDR2 sequences are SGHRS and YFSETQ. The V end was cut by 1 base, the J end by 2 bases, with 9 bases between. The CDR3 has 14 residues. The CDR3 spells CASSLNRENYGYTF. As DNA, the CDR3 is TGCGCCAGCAGCTTGAACAGGGAAAACTATGGCTACACCTTC.

The V and J genes are TRBV5-1 and TRBJ1-2; the D is unclear. From germline, CDR1 is SGHRS and CDR2 YFSETQ. Deletions cut 0 bases from V and 8 bases from J, with 14 bases between. The length of the CDR3 is 14 residues. The CDR3 region has the DNA TGCGCCAGCAGCTTGGGGGGTTCGGCGGGAGGCTACACCTTC. This encodes CASSLGGSAGGYTF.

In its sample, this clone was seen a few times. The V call is TRBV4-1, the J call TRBJ1-2, with TRBD1 matching 7 bases. Trimming took 3 bases from V and 5 from J; bases not matched to a gene: 9. The CDR3 is 15 amino acids. Germline assignment: CDR1 MGHRA and CDR2 YSYEKL. The CDR3 sequence: CASSQGTAQPYGYTF. The CDR3 DNA follows: TGCGCCAGCAGCCAGGGGACAGCTCAACCTTATGGCTACACCTTC.

Turning to this clone: Within the sample, other DNA sequences also encode this same CDR3. The CDR3, as DNA: TGTGCCAGCTCACCAGGGCGAGACGAGCAGTACTTC. Protein sequence: CASSPGRDEQYF. The chain joins TRBV18 to TRBJ2-7, with no clear D. Trimming took off 2 bases at V and 5 bases at J, with 7 bases between the two ends. The CDR3 spans 12 residues. CDR1 KGHSH and CDR2 LQKENI come from the germline V gene.

Written as DNA, the CDR3 is TGTGCCATCAGTGGGAAACGGACAGGGGAAGGAGATGAGCAGTTCTTC. Amino acids: CAISGKRTGEGDEQFF. The chain carries TRBV10-3 and TRBJ2-1; 9 bases match TRBD1. The CDR3 extends over 16 amino acids. Germline CDR1 reads ENHRY; CDR2 reads SYGVKD. V lost 4 bases and J lost 8; bases outside the gene matches: 12.

The chain carries TRBV6-5 and TRBJ2-7, with a possible D match to TRBD1 (5 bases). CDR3 size: 16 residues. Germline CDR1 and CDR2: MNHEY and SVGAGI. Between the trimmed V and J ends, which lost 0 bases and 0 bases, there was a span of 12 bases. The CDR3 DNA follows: TGTGCCAGCAGTTACTCGCTAGACAGTGACTCCTACGAGCAGTACTTC. This translates into CASSYSLDSDSYEQYF.

This clone has just a few counts. V and J are TRBV3-1 (or the pseudogene TRBV3-2) and TRBJ2-1; D remains unclear. This CDR3 has 12 amino acids. Trimming took off 1 base at V and 6 bases at J, with 4 bases between the two ends. CDR1 and CDR2 from the germline V gene are LGHDT and YNNKEL (reference sequence). In DNA form, the CDR3 reads TGTGCCAGCAGCCAAGGCGTCAATGAGCAGTTCTTC. Protein sequence: CASSQGVNEQFF.

The J gene is TRBJ2-7, the V gene TRBV3-1 (or the pseudogene TRBV3-2), with TRBD2 matching 8 bases. CDR1 LGHDT and CDR2 YNNKEL come from the germline V gene (reference sequence). The CDR3 sequence is 15 residues long. V lost 1 base to trimming and J lost 0 bases; unmatched junction nucleotides: 2. CDR3: CASSQGLASSYEQYF. For the CDR3, the DNA is TGTGCCAGCAGCCAAGGACTAGCGAGCTCCTACGAGCAGTACTTC.

The V gene is TRBV19, the J gene TRBJ2-1; possibly TRBD1 for D (5 bases). The CDR3 covers 14 residues. Germline CDR1 reads LNHDA; CDR2 reads SQIVND (reference sequence). Trimming pared 2 bases from V and 5 bases from J, leaving 10 bases between. Here the CDR3 DNA reads TGTGCCAGTAGTATATCGACAGTTCACAATGAGCAGTTCTTC. As protein: CASSISTVHNEQFF.

The V and J genes are TRBV9 and TRBJ2-3; 7 bases agree with TRBD2. The CDR3 runs to 15 residues. V shed 0 bases and J 4 bases; nucleotides not matched to a gene: 5. Looked up from germline, CDR1 is SGDLS and CDR2 is YYNGEE. CDR3 coding DNA: TGTGCCAGCAGCGTAGCAGGACTAGAAGCAGATACGCAGTATTTT. This sequence encodes CASSVAGLEADTQYF.

The CDR3 sequence: CASSVEMGAKRNTIYF. CDR3 in DNA: TGTGCCAGCAGCGTAGAAATGGGCGCGAAAAGAAACACCATATATTTT. V is TRBV9 and J is TRBJ1-3; D not resolved. Per the germline V gene, CDR1 is SGDLS and CDR2 is YYNGEE. V was cut by 0 bases and J by 5 bases, with 15 bases left in between. The CDR3 is 16 amino acids. The full variable domain, rest sourced from reference TRBV9 and TRBJ1-3, is DSGVTQTPKHLITATGQRVTLRCSPRSGDLSVYWYQQSLDQGLQFLIQYYNGEERAKGNILERFSAQQFPDLHSELNLSSLELGDSALYFCASSVEMGAKRNTIYFGEGSWLTVV.